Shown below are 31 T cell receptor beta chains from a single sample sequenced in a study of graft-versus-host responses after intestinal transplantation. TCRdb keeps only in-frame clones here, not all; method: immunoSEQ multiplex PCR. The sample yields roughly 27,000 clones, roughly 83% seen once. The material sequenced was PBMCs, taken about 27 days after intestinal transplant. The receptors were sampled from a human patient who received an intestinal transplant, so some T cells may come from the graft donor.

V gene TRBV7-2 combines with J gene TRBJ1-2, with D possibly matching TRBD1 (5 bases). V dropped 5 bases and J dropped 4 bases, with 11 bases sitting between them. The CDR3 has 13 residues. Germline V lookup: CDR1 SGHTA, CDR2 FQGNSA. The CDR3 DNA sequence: TGTGCCAGCAGCCCGACAGAAGGCTATGGCTACACCTTC. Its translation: CASSPTEGYGYTF.

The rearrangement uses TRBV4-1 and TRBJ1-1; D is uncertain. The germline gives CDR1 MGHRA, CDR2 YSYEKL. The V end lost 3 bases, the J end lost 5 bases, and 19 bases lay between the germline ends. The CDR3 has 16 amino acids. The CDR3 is CASSHLLDGEKTEAFF. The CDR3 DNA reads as TGCGCCAGCAGCCATCTCCTGGACGGTGAAAAGACTGAAGCTTTCTTT.

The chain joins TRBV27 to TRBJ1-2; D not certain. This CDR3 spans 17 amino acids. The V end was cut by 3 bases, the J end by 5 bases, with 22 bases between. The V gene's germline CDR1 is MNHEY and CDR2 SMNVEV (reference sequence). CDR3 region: CASSFRSGLVHEYGYTF. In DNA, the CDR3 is TGTGCCAGCAGTTTCAGATCGGGTCTTGTACACGAATATGGCTACACCTTC.

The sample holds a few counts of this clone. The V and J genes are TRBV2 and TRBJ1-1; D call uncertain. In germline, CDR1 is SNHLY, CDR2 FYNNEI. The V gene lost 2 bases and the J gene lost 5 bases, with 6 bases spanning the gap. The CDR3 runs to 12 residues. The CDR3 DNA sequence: TGTGCCAGCAGTGAATACGGGACTGAAGCTTTCTTT. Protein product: CASSEYGTEAFF.

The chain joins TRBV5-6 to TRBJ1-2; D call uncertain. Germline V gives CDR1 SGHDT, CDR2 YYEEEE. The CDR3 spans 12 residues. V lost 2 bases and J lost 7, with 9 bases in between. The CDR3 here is CASSFPRGGYTF. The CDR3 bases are TGTGCCAGCAGCTTCCCTCGGGGTGGCTACACCTTC.

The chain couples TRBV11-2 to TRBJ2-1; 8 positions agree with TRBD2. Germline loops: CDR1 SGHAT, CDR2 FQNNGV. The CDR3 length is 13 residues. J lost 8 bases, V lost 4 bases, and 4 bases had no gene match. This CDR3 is CASSSPGRDEQFF. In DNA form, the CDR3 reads TGTGCCAGCAGCTCCCCCGGGAGGGATGAGCAGTTCTTC.

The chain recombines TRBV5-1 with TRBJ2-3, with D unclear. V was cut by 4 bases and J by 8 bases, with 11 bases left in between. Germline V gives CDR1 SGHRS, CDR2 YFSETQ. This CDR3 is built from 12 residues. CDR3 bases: TGCGCCAGCAGCCTGTCCTCACCTACGCAGTATTTT. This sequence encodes CASSLSSPTQYF.

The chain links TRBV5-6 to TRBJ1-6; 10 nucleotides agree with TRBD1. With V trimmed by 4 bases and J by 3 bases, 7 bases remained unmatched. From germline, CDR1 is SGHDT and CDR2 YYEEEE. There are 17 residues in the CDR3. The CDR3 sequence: CASSDGTGVFYNSPLHF. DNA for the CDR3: TGTGCCAGCAGCGACGGGACAGGGGTATTCTATAATTCACCCCTCCACTTT.

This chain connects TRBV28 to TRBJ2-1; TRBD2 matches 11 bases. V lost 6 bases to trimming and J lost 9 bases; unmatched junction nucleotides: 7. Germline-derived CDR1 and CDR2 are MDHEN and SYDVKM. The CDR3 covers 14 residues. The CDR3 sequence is CASRSSGRTSEQFF. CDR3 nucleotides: TGTGCCAGCAGGTCTAGCGGGAGGACCAGTGAGCAGTTCTTC.

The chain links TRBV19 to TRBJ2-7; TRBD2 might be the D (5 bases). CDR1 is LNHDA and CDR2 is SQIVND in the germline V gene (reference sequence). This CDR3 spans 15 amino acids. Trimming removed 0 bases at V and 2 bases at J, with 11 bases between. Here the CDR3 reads CASSIDRAVTYEQYF. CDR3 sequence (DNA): TGTGCCAGTAGTATAGATAGAGCGGTTACCTACGAGCAGTACTTC.

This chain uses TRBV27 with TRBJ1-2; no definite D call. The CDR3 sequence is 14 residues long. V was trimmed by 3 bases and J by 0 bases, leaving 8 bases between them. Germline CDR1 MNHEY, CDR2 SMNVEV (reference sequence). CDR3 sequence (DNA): TGTGCCAGCAGTTTGGGCAGGACTAACTATGGCTACACCTTC. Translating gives CASSLGRTNYGYTF.

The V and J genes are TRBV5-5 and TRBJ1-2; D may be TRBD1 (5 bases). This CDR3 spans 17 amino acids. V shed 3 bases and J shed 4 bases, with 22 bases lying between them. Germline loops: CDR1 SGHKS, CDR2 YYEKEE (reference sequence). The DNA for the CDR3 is TGTGCCAGCAGCTCCACGAACCTAGCGGCCCAGGGCTATGGCTACACCTTC. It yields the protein CASSSTNLAAQGYGYTF. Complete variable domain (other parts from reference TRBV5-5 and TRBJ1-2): DAGVTQSPTHLIKTRGQQVTLRCSPISGHKSVSWYQQVLGQGPQFIFQYYEKEERGRGNFPDRFSARQFPNYSSELNVNALLLGDSALYLCASSSTNLAAQGYGYTFGSGTRLTVV.

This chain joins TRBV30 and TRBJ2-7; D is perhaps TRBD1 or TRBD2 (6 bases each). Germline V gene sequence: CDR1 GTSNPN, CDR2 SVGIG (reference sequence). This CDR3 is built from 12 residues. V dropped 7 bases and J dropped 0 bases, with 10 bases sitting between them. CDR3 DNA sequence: TGTGCCTCGGGGGCCAGCTCCTACGAGCAGTACTTC. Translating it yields CASGASSYEQYF.

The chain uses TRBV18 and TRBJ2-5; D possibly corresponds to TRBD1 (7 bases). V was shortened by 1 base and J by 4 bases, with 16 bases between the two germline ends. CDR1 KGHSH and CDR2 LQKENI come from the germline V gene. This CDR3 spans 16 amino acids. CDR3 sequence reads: CASSPRVEGAGETQYF. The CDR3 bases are TGTGCCAGCTCACCACGTGTGGAGGGGGCGGGAGAGACCCAGTACTTC.

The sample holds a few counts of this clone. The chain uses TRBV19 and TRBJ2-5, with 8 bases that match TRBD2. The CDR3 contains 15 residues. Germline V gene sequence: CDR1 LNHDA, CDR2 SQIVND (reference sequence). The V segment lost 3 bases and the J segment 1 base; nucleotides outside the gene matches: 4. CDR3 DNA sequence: TGTGCCAGTAGTATGGTGACTAGCGCCCAAGAGACCCAGTACTTC. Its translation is CASSMVTSAQETQYF.

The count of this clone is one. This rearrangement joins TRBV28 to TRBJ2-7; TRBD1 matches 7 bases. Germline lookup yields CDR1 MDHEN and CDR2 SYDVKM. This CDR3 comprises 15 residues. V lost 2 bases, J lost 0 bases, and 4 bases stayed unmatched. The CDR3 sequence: CASSLTTGSSYEQYF. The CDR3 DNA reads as TGTGCCAGCAGTTTAACGACAGGGAGCTCCTACGAGCAGTACTTC.

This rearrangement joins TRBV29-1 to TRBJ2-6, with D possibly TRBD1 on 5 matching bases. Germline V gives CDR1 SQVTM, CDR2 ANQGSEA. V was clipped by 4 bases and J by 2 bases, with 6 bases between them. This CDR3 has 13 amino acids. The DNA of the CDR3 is TGCAGCGTTGGACAGACTGGGGCCAACGTCCTGACTTTC. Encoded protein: CSVGQTGANVLTF.

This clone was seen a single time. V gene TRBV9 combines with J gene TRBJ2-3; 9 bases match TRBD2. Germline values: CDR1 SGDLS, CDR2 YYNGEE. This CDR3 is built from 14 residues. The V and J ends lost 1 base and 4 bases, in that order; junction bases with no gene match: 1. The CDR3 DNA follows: TGTGCCAGCAGCGTACTAGCGGGACCAGATACGCAGTATTTT. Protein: CASSVLAGPDTQYF.

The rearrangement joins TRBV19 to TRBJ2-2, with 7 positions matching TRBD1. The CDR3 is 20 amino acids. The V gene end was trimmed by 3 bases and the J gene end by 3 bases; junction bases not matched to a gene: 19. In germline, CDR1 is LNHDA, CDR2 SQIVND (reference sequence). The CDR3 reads CASSICGDRFLHRHTGELFF. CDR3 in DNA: TGTGCCAGTAGTATTTGTGGGGACAGATTCCTCCACCGTCACACCGGGGAGCTGTTTTTT.

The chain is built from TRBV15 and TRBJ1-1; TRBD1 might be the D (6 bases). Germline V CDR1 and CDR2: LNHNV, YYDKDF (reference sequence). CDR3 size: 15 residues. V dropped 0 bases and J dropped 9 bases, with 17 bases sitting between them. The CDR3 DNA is TGTGCCACCAGCAGAGATTTTACCGACAGGACAAAAGCTTTCTTT. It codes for CATSRDFTDRTKAFF.

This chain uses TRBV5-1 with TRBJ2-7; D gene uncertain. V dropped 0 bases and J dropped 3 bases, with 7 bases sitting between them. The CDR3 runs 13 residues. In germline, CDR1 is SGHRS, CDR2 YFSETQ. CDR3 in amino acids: CASSLGLNYEQYF. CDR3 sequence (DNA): TGCGCCAGCAGCTTGGGACTGAACTACGAGCAGTACTTC.

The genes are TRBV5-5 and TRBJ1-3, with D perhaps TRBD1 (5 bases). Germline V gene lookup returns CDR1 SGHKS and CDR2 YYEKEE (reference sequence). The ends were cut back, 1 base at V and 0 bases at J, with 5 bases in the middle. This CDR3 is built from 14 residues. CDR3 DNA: TGTGCCAGCAGCTTGACAGGCTCTGGAAACACCATATATTTT. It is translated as CASSLTGSGNTIYF.

The CDR3 is CASSSGTSGCTDTQYF. CDR3 sequence (DNA): TGTGCCAGCAGCTCAGGGACTAGCGGTTGCACAGATACGCAGTATTTT. The chain carries TRBV11-2 and TRBJ2-3; 11 nucleotides line up with TRBD2. This CDR3 comprises 16 residues. J lost 1 base, V lost 4 bases, and 4 bases had no gene match. Germline values: CDR1 SGHAT, CDR2 FQNNGV.

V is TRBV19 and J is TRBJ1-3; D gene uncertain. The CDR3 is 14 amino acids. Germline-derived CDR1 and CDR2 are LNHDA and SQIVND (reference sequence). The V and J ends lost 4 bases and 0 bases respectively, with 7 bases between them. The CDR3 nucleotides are TGTGCCAGTAGTACAGGTCTCTCTGGAAACACCATATATTTT. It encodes CASSTGLSGNTIYF. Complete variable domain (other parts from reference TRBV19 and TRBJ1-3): DGGITQSPKYLFRKEGQNVTLSCEQNLNHDAMYWYRQDPGQGLRLIYYSQIVNDFQKGDIAEGYSVSREKKESFPLTVTSAQKNPTAFYLCASSTGLSGNTIYFGEGSWLTVV.

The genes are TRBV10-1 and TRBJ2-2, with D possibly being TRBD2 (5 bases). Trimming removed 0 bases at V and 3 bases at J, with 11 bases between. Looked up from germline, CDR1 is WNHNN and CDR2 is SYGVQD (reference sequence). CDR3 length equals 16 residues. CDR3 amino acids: CASSESRVGDTGELFF. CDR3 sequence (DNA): TGCGCCAGCAGTGAGTCGAGGGTTGGAGACACCGGGGAGCTGTTTTTT.

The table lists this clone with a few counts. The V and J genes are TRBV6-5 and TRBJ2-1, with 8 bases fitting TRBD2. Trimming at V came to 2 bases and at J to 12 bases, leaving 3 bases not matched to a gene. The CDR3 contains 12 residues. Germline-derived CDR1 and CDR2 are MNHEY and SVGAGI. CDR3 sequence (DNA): TGTGCCAGCAGTTACAGCGGGGGTAGGCAGTTCTTC. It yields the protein CASSYSGGRQFF.

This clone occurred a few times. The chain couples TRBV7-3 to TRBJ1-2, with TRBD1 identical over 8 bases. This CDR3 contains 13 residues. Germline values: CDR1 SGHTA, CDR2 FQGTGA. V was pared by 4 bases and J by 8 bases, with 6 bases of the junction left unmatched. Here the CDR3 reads CASSSGQGIGYTF. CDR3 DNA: TGTGCCAGCAGCTCCGGACAGGGTATCGGCTACACCTTC.

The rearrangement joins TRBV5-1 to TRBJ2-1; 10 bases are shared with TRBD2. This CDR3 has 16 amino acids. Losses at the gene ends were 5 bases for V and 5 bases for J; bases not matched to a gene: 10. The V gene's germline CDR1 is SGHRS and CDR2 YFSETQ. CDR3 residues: CASSRRLAGPNNEQFF. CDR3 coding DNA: TGCGCCAGCAGTCGACGACTAGCGGGTCCAAACAATGAGCAGTTCTTC.

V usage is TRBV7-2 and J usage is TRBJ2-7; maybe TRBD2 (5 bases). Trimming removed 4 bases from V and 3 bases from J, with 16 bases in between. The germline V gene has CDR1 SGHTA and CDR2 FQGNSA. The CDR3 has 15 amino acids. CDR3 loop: CASSSTGSSDYEQYF. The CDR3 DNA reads TGTGCCAGCAGCTCCACCGGAAGTAGCGACTACGAGCAGTACTTC.

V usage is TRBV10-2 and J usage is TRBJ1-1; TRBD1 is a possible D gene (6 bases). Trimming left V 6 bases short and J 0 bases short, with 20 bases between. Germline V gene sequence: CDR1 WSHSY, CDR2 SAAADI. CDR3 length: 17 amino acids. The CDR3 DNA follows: TGCGCCAGCAGGCCGGACAGCGTAATATTCATGAACACTGAAGCTTTCTTT. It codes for CASRPDSVIFMNTEAFF.

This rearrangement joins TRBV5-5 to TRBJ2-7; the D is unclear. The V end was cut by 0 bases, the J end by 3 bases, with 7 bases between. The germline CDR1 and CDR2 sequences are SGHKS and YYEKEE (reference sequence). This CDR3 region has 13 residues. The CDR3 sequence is CASSLASSYEQYF. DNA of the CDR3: TGTGCCAGCAGCTTGGCCTCTAGCTACGAGCAGTACTTC.